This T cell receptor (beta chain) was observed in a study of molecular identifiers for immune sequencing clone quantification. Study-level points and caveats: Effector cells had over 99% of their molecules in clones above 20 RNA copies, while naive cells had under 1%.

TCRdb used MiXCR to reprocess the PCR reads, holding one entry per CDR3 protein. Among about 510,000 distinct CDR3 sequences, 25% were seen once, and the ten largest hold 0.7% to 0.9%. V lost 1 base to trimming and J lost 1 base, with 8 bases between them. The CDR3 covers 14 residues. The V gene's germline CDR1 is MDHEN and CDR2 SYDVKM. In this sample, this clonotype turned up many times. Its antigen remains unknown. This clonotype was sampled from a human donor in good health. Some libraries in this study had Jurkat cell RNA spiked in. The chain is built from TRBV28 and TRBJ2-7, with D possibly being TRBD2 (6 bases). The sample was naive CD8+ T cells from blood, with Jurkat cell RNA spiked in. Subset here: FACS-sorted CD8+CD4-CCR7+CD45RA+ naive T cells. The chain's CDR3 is CASSLYGTSYEQYF. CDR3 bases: TGTGCCAGCAGTTTATATGGGACTTCCTACGAGCAGTACTTC.